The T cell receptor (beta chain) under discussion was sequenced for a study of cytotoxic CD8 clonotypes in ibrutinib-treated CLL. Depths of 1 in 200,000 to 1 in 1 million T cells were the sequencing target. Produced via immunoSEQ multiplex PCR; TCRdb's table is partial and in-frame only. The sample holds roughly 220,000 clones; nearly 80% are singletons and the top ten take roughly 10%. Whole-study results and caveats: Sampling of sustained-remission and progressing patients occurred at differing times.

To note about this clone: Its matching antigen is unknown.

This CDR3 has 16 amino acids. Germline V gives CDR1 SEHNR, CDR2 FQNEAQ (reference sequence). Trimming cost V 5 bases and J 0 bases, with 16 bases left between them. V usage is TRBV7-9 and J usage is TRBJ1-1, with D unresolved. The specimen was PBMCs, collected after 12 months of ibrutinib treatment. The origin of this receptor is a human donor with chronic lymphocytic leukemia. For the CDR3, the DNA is TGTGCCAGCAGCCCGCAAGGGTTTCAGATGAACACTGAAGCTTTCTTT. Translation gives CASSPQGFQMNTEAFF.